These 27 T cell receptor beta chains originate from one sample sequenced in a study of T cell responses to AZD1222 COVID-19 vaccine. Profiling relied on immunoSEQ multiplex PCR, and the TCRdb table lists in-frame clones only, not all of them. The sample lists 150,000 to 200,000 clones; 94% were seen once. The source was peripheral blood, collected 28 days after the second AZD1222 dose. The receptors shown here come from an adult who received the AZD1222 COVID-19 vaccine.

The chain links TRBV19 to TRBJ1-5, with TRBD1 matching over 9 bases. The V gene end was trimmed by 10 bases and the J gene end by 3 bases; junction bases not matched to a gene: 7. Germline V lookup: CDR1 LNHDA, CDR2 SQIVND (reference sequence). CDR3 length equals 14 residues. The CDR3 loop is CATLDRGPNQPQHF. For the CDR3, the DNA is TGTGCCACCCTGGACAGGGGACCCAATCAGCCCCAGCATTTT.

In regard to this clone: A junction boundary mismatches the germline segment, possibly from a read error. Here the CDR3 DNA reads TGTGCCAGCAACTTGGCAGGCCTCTCGACCCAGTACTTC. Translating gives CASNLAGLSTQYF. The chain couples TRBV5-4 to TRBJ2-5; D is uncertain. The CDR3 consists of 13 residues. CDR1 and CDR2 from the germline V gene are SGHNT and YYREEE (reference sequence).

V gene TRBV4-2 combines with J gene TRBJ2-5; weak D call: TRBD1 (6 bases). CDR3 length: 18 amino acids. Germline-derived CDR1 and CDR2 are LGHNA and YNFKEQ. V lost 0 bases and J 1 base, leaving 18 bases between the germline ends. The CDR3 DNA is TGTGCCAGCAGCCAAGATAACTGGCAGGGGTTAGGCCAAGAGACCCAGTACTTC. This translates into CASSQDNWQGLGQETQYF.

In its sample, this clone was seen a few times. V is TRBV5-5 and J is TRBJ1-2; the D gene is possibly TRBD1 (6 bases). Trimming removed 5 bases at V and 4 bases at J, with 15 bases between. Germline V gene data show CDR1 as SGHKS and CDR2 as YYEKEE (reference sequence). The CDR3 is 14 amino acids. CDR3 in amino acids: CASREVWGAYGYTF. The CDR3 bases are TGTGCCAGCAGAGAGGTCTGGGGGGCCTATGGCTACACCTTC. Supplemented by reference TRBV5-5 and TRBJ1-2, the full variable domain reads DAGVTQSPTHLIKTRGQQVTLRCSPISGHKSVSWYQQVLGQGPQFIFQYYEKEERGRGNFPDRFSARQFPNYSSELNVNALLLGDSALYLCASREVWGAYGYTFGSGTRLTVV.

The chain uses TRBV18 and TRBJ1-3; no firm D call. Per the germline V gene, CDR1 is KGHSH and CDR2 is LQKENI. The CDR3 has 14 amino acids. Trimming took 3 bases from V and 2 from J, leaving 8 bases between them. CDR3 region: CASSPPWPGNTIYF. Written as DNA, the CDR3 is TGTGCCAGCTCACCTCCCTGGCCTGGAAACACCATATATTTT.

Only one count was recorded for this clone. The chain recombines TRBV9 with TRBJ1-2; D call uncertain. This CDR3 has 14 amino acids. CDR1 is SGDLS, CDR2 YYNGEE, per germline. V was trimmed by 0 bases and J by 8 bases, leaving 14 bases between them. CDR3 nucleotides: TGTGCCAGCAGCGTAGCCGAGGCAGGAGGGGGCTACACCTTC. Its translation is CASSVAEAGGGYTF.

This clone was detected once. The rearrangement uses TRBV7-2 and TRBJ2-7; 13 positions agree with TRBD2. This CDR3 contains 14 residues. V lost 0 bases to trimming and J lost 7 bases; unmatched junction nucleotides: 0. In germline, CDR1 is SGHTA, CDR2 FQGNSA. The CDR3 spells CASSLALAGGEQYF. As DNA, the CDR3 is TGTGCCAGCAGCTTAGCACTAGCGGGAGGGGAGCAGTACTTC.

J is TRBJ1-5 and V is TRBV28; no definite D call. Trimming left V 3 bases short and J 0 bases short, with 9 bases between. CDR1 MDHEN and CDR2 SYDVKM come from the germline V gene. The CDR3 length is 15 residues. The CDR3 DNA reads as TGTGCCAGCAGTTTTCGACGGGATAGCAATCAGCCCCAGCATTTT. It yields the protein CASSFRRDSNQPQHF.

The V call is TRBV7-3, the J call TRBJ2-7; TRBD1 matches at 8 bases. The CDR3 consists of 13 residues. Germline V gene sequence: CDR1 SGHTA, CDR2 FQGTGA. Unmatched junction bases numbered 8, after V lost 5 bases and J lost 8 bases. Written as DNA, the CDR3 is TGTGCCAGCAGCCCAGGACAGGGTGAAAAGCAGTACTTC. Translating gives CASSPGQGEKQYF.

The chain couples TRBV5-6 to TRBJ1-3; D might be TRBD1 (5 bases). Trimming took off 2 bases at V and 3 bases at J, with 12 bases between the two ends. The CDR3 spans 15 residues. CDR1 SGHDT and CDR2 YYEEEE come from the germline V gene. CDR3: CASSFGAVGGNTIYF. CDR3 DNA sequence: TGTGCCAGCAGCTTTGGGGCGGTAGGTGGAAACACCATATATTTT.

This clone was detected once. This rearrangement joins TRBV7-9 to TRBJ2-1; TRBD1 agrees at 8 bases. Germline lookup yields CDR1 SEHNR and CDR2 FQNEAQ (reference sequence). V lost 5 bases, J lost 8 bases, and 8 bases stayed unmatched. The CDR3 is 14 residues long. Written as DNA, the CDR3 is TGTGCCAGCAGCCATATACTGACAGGGGATGAGCAGTTCTTC. It codes for CASSHILTGDEQFF.

The table lists this clone with a few counts. The chain has TRBV6-4 and TRBJ2-3; D is ambiguous. Trimming removed 3 bases at V and 0 bases at J, with 4 bases between. CDR1 and CDR2 (germline): MRHNA, SNTAGT. The CDR3 spans 13 residues. The chain's CDR3 is CASSDTSTDTQYF. CDR3 DNA sequence: TGTGCCAGCAGTGATACTAGCACAGATACGCAGTATTTT.

The rearrangement links TRBV30 to TRBJ2-1; tentative D call: TRBD1 (5 bases). Trimming pared 3 bases from V and 1 base from J, leaving 7 bases between. Germline-derived CDR1 and CDR2 are GTSNPN and SVGIG (reference sequence). The CDR3 length is 13 residues. The CDR3 sequence: CAWRPGSYNEQFF. Written as DNA, the CDR3 is TGTGCCTGGAGGCCAGGGTCCTACAATGAGCAGTTCTTC.

V usage is TRBV20-1 and J usage is TRBJ1-1, with TRBD1 matching 9 bases. CDR3 length: 11 amino acids. The germline CDR1 and CDR2 sequences are DFQATT and SNEGSKA (reference sequence). Trimming at V came to 5 bases and at J to 11 bases, leaving 6 bases not matched to a gene. The CDR3 spells CSAGQGMRAFF. The CDR3 DNA reads as TGCAGTGCTGGACAGGGGATGCGGGCTTTCTTT.

The genes are TRBV28 and TRBJ1-4; D is unclear. The V end was cut by 3 bases, the J end by 8 bases, with 13 bases between. CDR3 length: 14 amino acids. Germline assignment: CDR1 MDHEN and CDR2 SYDVKM. In DNA form, the CDR3 reads TGTGCCAGCAGTTTTGTCGGCTCTCGGGAAAAACTGTTTTTT. It yields the protein CASSFVGSREKLFF.

The chain carries TRBV19 and TRBJ2-2, with D perhaps TRBD1 (5 bases). CDR1 is LNHDA and CDR2 is SQIVND in the germline V gene (reference sequence). The CDR3 has 15 residues. The V and J ends lost 3 bases and 0 bases respectively, with 8 bases between them. This CDR3 is CASSIQGTNTGELFF. CDR3 bases: TGTGCCAGTAGTATCCAGGGAACGAACACCGGGGAGCTGTTTTTT.

This clone was counted a single time. J is TRBJ2-1 and V is TRBV30; the match to TRBD2 covers 10 bases. With V trimmed by 4 bases and J by 5 bases, 8 bases remained unmatched. The germline V gene encodes CDR1 GTSNPN and CDR2 SVGIG (reference sequence). This CDR3 is 15 amino acids long. CDR3: CAWTQGLAPHNEQFF. The CDR3 DNA sequence: TGTGCCTGGACCCAGGGACTAGCGCCTCACAATGAGCAGTTCTTC. Full variable domain (rest looked up from reference TRBV30 and TRBJ2-1): SQTIHQWPATLVQPVGSPLSLECTVEGTSNPNLYWYRQAAGRGLQLLFYSVGIGQISSEVPQNLSASRPQDRQFILSSKKLLLSDSGFYLCAWTQGLAPHNEQFFGPGTRLTVL.

The gene calls are TRBV2 and TRBJ1-1, with TRBD1 matching over 7 bases. CDR3 length: 13 amino acids. Germline V CDR1 and CDR2: SNHLY, FYNNEI. The ends lost 4 bases at V and 8 bases at J; junction bases unmatched: 7. CDR3 sequence reads: CASSGGGGQEAFF. The CDR3 coding sequence is TGTGCCAGCAGTGGGGGCGGGGGACAGGAAGCTTTCTTT.

The chain carries TRBV7-2 and TRBJ2-7; 12 bases align to TRBD2. In germline, CDR1 is SGHTA, CDR2 FQGNSA. The CDR3 runs to 18 residues. V lost 1 base and J lost 0; bases outside the gene matches: 7. CDR3 in DNA: TGTGCCAGCAGCTTAGTCTGGACTAGCGGGGCTAGCTCCTACGAGCAGTACTTC. It codes for CASSLVWTSGASSYEQYF.

The rearrangement uses TRBV29-1 and TRBJ2-7; TRBD1 aligns across 8 bases. Trimming took 4 bases from V and 2 from J; bases not matched to a gene: 7. Germline V gene data show CDR1 as SQVTM and CDR2 as ANQGSEA. The CDR3 consists of 14 residues. DNA of the CDR3: TGCAGCGTTGCGGGCGGACAGGGTGCCTACGAGCAGTACTTC. It codes for CSVAGGQGAYEQYF.

This chain links TRBV7-9 with TRBJ1-2, with D possibly TRBD1 on 5 matching bases. CDR1 is SEHNR and CDR2 is FQNEAQ in the germline V gene (reference sequence). This CDR3 spans 12 amino acids. The germline V and J ends were trimmed by 11 bases and 8 bases, with 18 bases remaining between them. CDR3 nucleotides: TGTGCCTCTATTCGGGGACGAGGAGGCTACACCTTC. It encodes CASIRGRGGYTF.

The chain couples TRBV7-9 to TRBJ2-7; possibly TRBD1 or TRBD2 for D (5 bases each). This CDR3 is 15 amino acids long. Trimming left V 5 bases short and J 2 bases short, with 16 bases between. Looked up from germline, CDR1 is SEHNR and CDR2 is FQNEAQ (reference sequence). CDR3 bases: TGTGCCAGCAGCAGTGACCGGGACCCGACCTACGAGCAGTACTTC. This encodes CASSSDRDPTYEQYF.

The J gene is TRBJ1-2, the V gene TRBV7-2, with 9 positions matching TRBD1. CDR3 length: 14 amino acids. Germline-derived CDR1 and CDR2 are SGHTA and FQGNSA. Trimming removed 4 bases from V and 8 bases from J; junction bases left unmatched: 8. CDR3 in DNA: TGTGCCAGCAGCTCCGGACAGGGGACGGGGGGCTACACCTTC. Residues: CASSSGQGTGGYTF.

The V and J genes are TRBV6-1 and TRBJ1-2, with a possible D match to TRBD1 (6 bases). Trimming cost V 3 bases and J 3 bases, with 11 bases left between them. Germline loops: CDR1 MNHNS, CDR2 SASEGT. CDR3 size: 14 residues. Written as DNA, the CDR3 is TGTGCCAGCAGTGAGTCGGACAGAGACTATGGCTACACCTTC. Translated: CASSESDRDYGYTF.

This sequence joins TRBV27 and TRBJ2-7, with D hard to call. Germline V gene sequence: CDR1 MNHEY, CDR2 SMNVEV (reference sequence). This CDR3 comprises 11 residues. With 4 bases removed from V and 3 bases from J, the gap between germline ends came to 4 bases. The CDR3 DNA is TGTGCCAGCAGTTCGGGCTACGAGCAGTACTTC. Amino acids: CASSSGYEQYF.

The V call is TRBV21-1, the J call TRBJ2-7; whether TRBD2, the table's D call, matches the DNA was not checked. TRBV21-1 represents a pseudogene. The CDR3 is 21 amino acids. The CDR3 nucleotides are TGTGCCAGCAGCAAAGAGGGAGCGGGACTAGCGGGAGGCGCGGGCTCCTACGAGCAGTACTTC. Protein product: CASSKEGAGLAGGAGSYEQYF.

The CDR3 loop reads CASSYSFSSTDTQYF. In DNA, the CDR3 is TGTGCCAGCAGTTACTCGTTTAGCAGCACAGATACGCAGTATTTT. This sequence joins TRBV6-5 and TRBJ2-3, with D unclear. Trimming left V 0 bases short and J 0 bases short, with 7 bases between. This CDR3 has 15 residues. The V gene's germline CDR1 is MNHEY and CDR2 SVGAGI.